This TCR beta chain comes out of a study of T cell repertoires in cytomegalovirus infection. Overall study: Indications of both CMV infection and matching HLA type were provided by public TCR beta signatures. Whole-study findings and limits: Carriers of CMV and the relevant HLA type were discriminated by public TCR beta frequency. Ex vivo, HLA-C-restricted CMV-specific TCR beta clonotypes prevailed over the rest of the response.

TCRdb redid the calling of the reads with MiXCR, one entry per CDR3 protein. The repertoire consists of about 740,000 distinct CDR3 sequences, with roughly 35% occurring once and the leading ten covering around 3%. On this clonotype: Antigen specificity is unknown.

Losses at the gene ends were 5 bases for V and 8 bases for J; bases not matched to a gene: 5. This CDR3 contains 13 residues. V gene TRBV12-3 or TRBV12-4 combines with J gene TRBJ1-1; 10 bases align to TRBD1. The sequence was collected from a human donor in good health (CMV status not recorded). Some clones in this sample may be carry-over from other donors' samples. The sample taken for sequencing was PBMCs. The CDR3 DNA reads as TGTGCCAGCAGTCGAACGGGACAGGGGGAAGCTTTCTTT. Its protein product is CASSRTGQGEAFF.